Following are 31 T cell receptor beta chains from one sample sequenced in a study of graft-versus-host responses after intestinal transplantation. Here immunoSEQ multiplex PCR was the method, and the copy in TCRdb shows in-frame clones only, minus some. The data contain about 73,000 clones, about 90% of them singletons. The antigens for these receptors are not known. Source: unstimulated CD8+ T cells sorted from spleen or lymph node cells, taken before transplant. Receptor source: a human donor who was the organ donor for an intestinal transplant.

The chain employs TRBV6-1 and TRBJ2-7; D is perhaps TRBD2 (5 bases). The ends were cut back, 1 base at V and 7 bases at J, with 20 bases in the middle. The CDR3 covers 16 residues. In germline, CDR1 is MNHNS, CDR2 SASEGT. This CDR3 is CASSEVGPLTGWEQYV. The CDR3 region has the DNA TGTGCCAGCAGTGAAGTAGGGCCCCTCACGGGGTGGGAGCAGTACGTC.

The gene calls are TRBV27 and TRBJ1-2; 7 nucleotides line up with TRBD1. The CDR3 runs to 16 residues. V shed 3 bases, J shed 1 base, and the junction held 8 bases outside the gene matches. The germline V gene has CDR1 MNHEY and CDR2 SMNVEV (reference sequence). Here the CDR3 reads CASSFGQVVFNYGYTF. In DNA, the CDR3 is TGTGCCAGCAGTTTCGGACAGGTTGTATTTAACTATGGCTACACCTTC.

The table lists this clone with a count of one. The V call is TRBV7-8, the J call TRBJ2-2, with 13 bases identical to TRBD2. The CDR3 has 17 residues. The germline V gene has CDR1 SGHVS and CDR2 FQNEAQ. The V segment lost 2 bases and the J segment 7 bases; nucleotides outside the gene matches: 7. The CDR3 reads CASSLRGTSGVVGELFF. For the CDR3, the DNA is TGTGCCAGCAGCTTACGTGGGACTAGCGGGGTTGTCGGGGAGCTGTTTTTT. The full variable domain, in which reference TRBV7-8 and TRBJ2-2 provide the parts outside the CDR3, is GAGVSQSPRYKVAKRGQDVALRCDPISGHVSLFWYQQALGQGPEFLTYFQNEAQLDKSGLPSDRFFAERPEGSVSTLKIQRTQQEDSAVYLCASSLRGTSGVVGELFFGEGSRLTVL.

This clone was picked up one time. The chain carries TRBV4-2 and TRBJ1-2, with unresolved D. CDR1 and CDR2 from the germline V gene are LGHNA and YNFKEQ. Trimming cost V 3 bases and J 4 bases, with 21 bases left between them. This CDR3 spans 17 amino acids. CDR3 residues: CASSQQNTYLASYGYTF. CDR3 DNA: TGTGCCAGCAGCCAGCAAAATACCTACCTAGCATCCTATGGCTACACCTTC.

The chain uses TRBV4-1 and TRBJ2-1; TRBD1 might be the D (6 bases). Per germline, CDR1 MGHRA and CDR2 YSYEKL. V lost 1 base to trimming and J lost 5 bases, with 12 bases between them. The CDR3 consists of 15 residues. This chain's CDR3 is CASSQVAGANNEQFF. The CDR3 nucleotides read TGCGCCAGCAGCCAAGTCGCAGGGGCAAACAATGAGCAGTTCTTC.

The CDR3: CASSLSTAPHYGYTF. CDR3 bases: TGTGCCAGCAGCCTGTCGACAGCCCCTCACTATGGCTACACCTTC. The rearrangement joins TRBV4-2 to TRBJ1-2; tentative D call: TRBD1 (5 bases). Germline CDR1 is LGHNA and CDR2 is YNFKEQ. This CDR3 is built from 15 residues. Between the trimmed V and J ends, which lost 4 bases and 3 bases, there was a span of 15 bases.

The chain has TRBV6-1 and TRBJ2-7; D is undetermined. V lost 2 bases, J lost 0 bases, and 11 bases lay in between. The CDR3 totals 15 residues. Germline values: CDR1 MNHNS, CDR2 SASEGT. CDR3: CASSEYRYSSYEQYV. The DNA of the CDR3 is TGTGCCAGCAGTGAATACCGGTACAGCTCCTACGAGCAGTACGTC.

The rearrangement links TRBV28 to TRBJ2-5, with D maybe TRBD1 (6 bases). CDR3 length equals 15 residues. V lost 7 bases and J 2 bases, leaving 17 bases between the germline ends. Germline V gives CDR1 MDHEN, CDR2 SYDVKM. CDR3 nucleotides: TGTGCCAGCACCTTGGGGCAGGGGCCACAAGAGACCCAGTACTTC. This translates into CASTLGQGPQETQYF.

For the CDR3, the DNA is TGTGCCAGCAGCTTCCTGGACAGGGGGGCCGGGGAGCTGTTTTTT. The encoded protein is CASSFLDRGAGELFF. The J gene is TRBJ2-2, the V gene TRBV7-9; 10 nucleotides match TRBD1. The germline gives CDR1 SEHNR, CDR2 FQNEAQ (reference sequence). V lost 3 bases, J lost 6 bases, and 4 bases stayed unmatched. The CDR3 has 15 residues.

The chain employs TRBV27 and TRBJ2-1, with 13 bases that match TRBD2. V lost 4 bases and J lost 3; bases outside the gene matches: 9. The CDR3 loop spans 18 amino acids. Germline lookup yields CDR1 MNHEY and CDR2 SMNVEV (reference sequence). This CDR3 is CASSSLPGLAGNYNEQFF. In DNA, the CDR3 is TGTGCCAGCAGTTCGCTTCCGGGACTAGCGGGGAACTACAATGAGCAGTTCTTC.

The chain carries TRBV4-2 and TRBJ1-5; TRBD1 agrees at 8 bases. The CDR3 sequence is 17 residues long. V shed 0 bases, J shed 7 bases, and the junction held 11 bases outside the gene matches. Germline CDR1 and CDR2: LGHNA and YNFKEQ. CDR3 sequence: CASSQDWTGQGWQPQHF. Here the CDR3 DNA reads TGTGCCAGCAGCCAAGATTGGACAGGGCAGGGGTGGCAGCCCCAGCATTTT.

The V gene is TRBV25-1, the J gene TRBJ2-7; tentative D call: TRBD1 (6 bases). Germline CDR1 MGHDK, CDR2 SYGVNS. This CDR3 comprises 13 residues. V was clipped by 7 bases and J by 0 bases, with 10 bases between them. The CDR3 DNA reads as TGTGCCAGCACCTCGGACAGCTCCTACGAGCAGTACGTC. Its translation is CASTSDSSYEQYV.

In regard to this clone: This CDR3 is also generated by other DNA sequences in the sample. V usage is TRBV6-5 and J usage is TRBJ2-1, with D perhaps matching TRBD1 (5 bases). Germline-derived CDR1 and CDR2 are MNHEY and SVGAGI. V was shortened by 2 bases and J by 2 bases, with 7 bases between the two germline ends. This CDR3 has 14 residues. CDR3 in amino acids: CASSYQGPYNEQFF. The DNA for the CDR3 is TGTGCCAGCAGTTACCAGGGTCCCTACAATGAGCAGTTCTTC.

This clone was counted once. The rearrangement uses TRBV2 and TRBJ2-3, with TRBD2 identical over 10 bases. V shed 2 bases and J 1 base; nucleotides not matched to a gene: 3. Germline lookup yields CDR1 SNHLY and CDR2 FYNNEI. The CDR3 has 16 residues. CDR3 bases: TGTGCCAGCAGTGAAACCAGCGGGGGGGGCACAGATACGCAGTATTTT. This translates into CASSETSGGGTDTQYF.

This chain joins TRBV13 and TRBJ2-2; TRBD1 might be the D (5 bases). CDR3 length equals 17 residues. Per the germline V gene, CDR1 is PRHDT and CDR2 is FYEKMQ (reference sequence). V gave up 0 bases and J gave up 3 bases, with 14 bases separating them. The CDR3 coding sequence is TGTGCCAGCAGCTTAGGCCTAAGGGGCGGCTACACCGGGGAGCTGTTTTTT. Its protein is CASSLGLRGGYTGELFF.

This clone was detected only a few times. The V gene is TRBV5-1, the J gene TRBJ1-3; 8 bases line up with TRBD1. Per the germline V gene, CDR1 is SGHRS and CDR2 is YFSETQ. This CDR3 region has 14 residues. V shed 2 bases and J 4 bases; nucleotides not matched to a gene: 2. The CDR3 sequence is CASSFGTGGNTIYF. CDR3 nucleotide sequence: TGCGCCAGCAGCTTCGGGACAGGCGGAAACACCATATATTTT.

In this sample, this clone turned up once. The chain recombines TRBV6-1 with TRBJ2-2; D perhaps matches TRBD2 (6 bases). The CDR3 is 15 amino acids. Trimming removed 4 bases from V and 5 bases from J, with 14 bases in between. CDR1 and CDR2 from the germline V gene are MNHNS and SASEGT. CDR3: CASSGASDGTGELFF. The DNA for the CDR3 is TGTGCCAGCAGTGGCGCTAGCGATGGGACCGGGGAGCTGTTTTTT.

The CDR3 DNA reads TGTGCCAGCAGGCACGACAGGAGCTCCTATAATTCACCCCTCCACTTT. It is translated as CASRHDRSSYNSPLHF. The chain combines TRBV7-9 with TRBJ1-6; tentative D call: TRBD1 (6 bases). Trimming removed 6 bases from V and 0 bases from J, with 12 bases in between. This CDR3 has 16 residues. Germline V lookup: CDR1 SEHNR, CDR2 FQNEAQ (reference sequence).

The chain uses TRBV29-1 and TRBJ1-1; unclear D gene. The germline gives CDR1 SQVTM, CDR2 ANQGSEA. V lost 2 bases and J 11 bases, leaving 12 bases between the germline ends. This CDR3 region has 11 residues. The CDR3 protein is CSVERPSGAFF. CDR3 nucleotides: TGCAGCGTTGAACGCCCGTCGGGGGCTTTCTTT.

The CDR3 coding sequence is TGTGCCAGCACTCCAGGACAGGGGGCGTACACTGAAGCTTTCTTT. It codes for CASTPGQGAYTEAFF. V usage is TRBV2 and J usage is TRBJ1-1; 11 nucleotides agree with TRBD1. V was pared by 7 bases and J by 3 bases, with 7 bases of the junction left unmatched. The CDR3 length is 15 residues. The germline CDR1 and CDR2 sequences are SNHLY and FYNNEI. The complete variable domain, with remaining parts taken from reference TRBV2 and TRBJ1-1, reads EPEVTQTPSHQVTQMGQEVILRCVPISNHLYFYWYRQILGQKVEFLVSFYNNEISEKSEIFDDQFSVERPDGSNFTLKIRSTKLEDSAMYFCASTPGQGAYTEAFFGQGTRLTVV.

This chain uses TRBV29-1 with TRBJ2-4; D gene uncertain. Germline V CDR1 and CDR2: SQVTM, ANQGSEA. Trimming left V 4 bases short and J 1 base short, with 11 bases between. The CDR3 sequence is 14 residues long. CDR3 nucleotides: TGCAGCGTTGTGCGGCCCCTCGCCAAAAACATTCAGTACTTC. This sequence encodes CSVVRPLAKNIQYF.

The rearrangement links TRBV7-9 to TRBJ2-1; weak D call: TRBD1 (6 bases). The V gene lost 1 base and the J gene lost 3 bases, with 10 bases spanning the gap. This CDR3 has 15 amino acids. Looked up from germline, CDR1 is SEHNR and CDR2 is FQNEAQ (reference sequence). For the CDR3, the DNA is TGTGCCAGCAGCTTAGTGTCAGGGGTCTACAATGAGCAGTTCTTC. Its protein is CASSLVSGVYNEQFF.

This clone has a single count. The rearrangement uses TRBV28 and TRBJ1-4; no clear D. The CDR3 has 15 residues. Germline assignment: CDR1 MDHEN and CDR2 SYDVKM. Deletions cut 6 bases from V and 7 bases from J, with 18 bases between. CDR3 nucleotide sequence: TGTGCCAGCAGCACTGTCTCTGATAGTACTGAAAAACTGTTTTTT. Its protein product is CASSTVSDSTEKLFF. Variable domain in full (rest from reference TRBV28 and TRBJ1-4): DVKVTQSSRYLVKRTGEKVFLECVQDMDHENMFWYRQDPGLGLRLIYFSYDVKMKEKGDIPEGYSVSREKKERFSLILESASTNQTSMYLCASSTVSDSTEKLFFGSGTQLSVL.

The V gene is TRBV11-2, the J gene TRBJ2-7; 9 nucleotides match TRBD1. The ends lost 6 bases at V and 0 bases at J; junction bases unmatched: 3. The CDR3 covers 14 residues. Germline CDR1 SGHAT, CDR2 FQNNGV. Here the CDR3 DNA reads TGTGCCAGCAGGCGGGGACAGGGCTCCTACGAGCAGTACGTC. It is translated as CASRRGQGSYEQYV.

The chain combines TRBV12-2 with TRBJ1-5. TRBV12-2 represents a pseudogene. The CDR3 contains 12 residues. The CDR3 loop reads CASLPDCQPQHF. The CDR3 coding sequence is TGTGCAAGTCTCCCGGACTGTCAGCCCCAGCATTTT.

This chain uses TRBV28 with TRBJ1-1; D is unresolved. The germline V and J ends were trimmed by 3 bases and 2 bases, with 19 bases remaining between them. Germline lookup yields CDR1 MDHEN and CDR2 SYDVKM. The CDR3 consists of 17 residues. The CDR3 protein is CASSFFGGQHLNTEAFF. CDR3 in DNA: TGTGCCAGCAGTTTCTTCGGAGGCCAACACCTAAACACTGAAGCTTTCTTT.

This clone was seen at least ten times. The chain recombines TRBV7-9 with TRBJ1-1; 9 nucleotides agree with TRBD1. Unmatched junction bases numbered 2, after V lost 6 bases and J lost 0 bases. Per the germline V gene, CDR1 is SEHNR and CDR2 is FQNEAQ (reference sequence). CDR3 length: 14 residues. CDR3 in DNA: TGTGCCAGCAGTGGACAGGGGTTGAACACTGAAGCTTTCTTT. Translated, it gives CASSGQGLNTEAFF. Together with reference TRBV7-9 and TRBJ1-1, the CDR3 gives the full variable domain: DTGVSQNPRHKITKRGQNVTFRCDPISEHNRLYWYRQTLGQGPEFLTYFQNEAQLEKSRLLSDRFSAERPKGSFSTLEIQRTEQGDSAMYLCASSGQGLNTEAFFGQGTRLTVV.

This clone was picked up one time. The chain joins TRBV4-1 to TRBJ2-1; the D gene is possibly TRBD2 (5 bases). Trimming stripped 1 base from V and 8 bases from J, with 9 bases between. The length of the CDR3 is 13 residues. The germline gives CDR1 MGHRA, CDR2 YSYEKL. CDR3 coding DNA: TGCGCCAGCAGCCAAGCGTCTAGCTATGAGCAGTTCTTC. Translated, it gives CASSQASSYEQFF.

This clone was picked up one time. The chain carries TRBV5-1 and TRBJ1-1; 9 bases fit TRBD1. The J segment lost 1 base and the V segment lost 0 bases, leaving 1 base of the junction unmatched. Looked up from germline, CDR1 is SGHRS and CDR2 is YFSETQ. The CDR3 covers 15 residues. The CDR3: CASSLGGQGNTEAFF. CDR3 nucleotides: TGCGCCAGCAGCTTGGGGGGACAGGGGAACACTGAAGCTTTCTTT.

The rearrangement joins TRBV7-4 to TRBJ2-7; no firm D call. The CDR3 length is 17 residues. Trimming removed 7 bases from V and 2 bases from J, with 24 bases in between. The V gene's germline CDR1 is SGHVT and CDR2 SQSDAQ. The DNA of the CDR3 is TGTGCCAGCACTCCGGTTCGAGGTGGGTTTCCGGCCTACGAGCAGTACGTC. Protein: CASTPVRGGFPAYEQYV.

This clone was recorded once. This chain joins TRBV4-2 and TRBJ1-2; TRBD1 is a possible D gene (6 bases). The CDR3 sequence is 15 residues long. Trimming took off 0 bases at V and 4 bases at J, with 12 bases between the two ends. Germline V CDR1 and CDR2: LGHNA, YNFKEQ. The CDR3 coding sequence is TGTGCCAGCAGCCAAGATTTACAGGGCGGCTATGGCTACACCTTC. Encoded protein: CASSQDLQGGYGYTF.